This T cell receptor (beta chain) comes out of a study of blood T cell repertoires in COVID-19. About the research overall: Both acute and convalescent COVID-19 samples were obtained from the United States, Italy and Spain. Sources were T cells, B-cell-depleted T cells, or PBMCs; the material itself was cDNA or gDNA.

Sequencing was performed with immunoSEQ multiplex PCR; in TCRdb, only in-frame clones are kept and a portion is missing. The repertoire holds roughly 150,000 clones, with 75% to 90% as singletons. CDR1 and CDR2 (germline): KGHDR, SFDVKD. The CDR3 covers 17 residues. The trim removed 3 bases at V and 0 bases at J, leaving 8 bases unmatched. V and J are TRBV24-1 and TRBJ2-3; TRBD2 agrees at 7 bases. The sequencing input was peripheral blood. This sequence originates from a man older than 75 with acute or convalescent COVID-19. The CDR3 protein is CATSDRLATSSTDTQYF. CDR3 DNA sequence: TGTGCCACCAGTGATCGACTAGCTACGTCTAGCACAGATACGCAGTATTTT.